The clone carrying this TCR beta chain showed up many times. Antigen: not known. This sample was taken from a study of T-cell reconstitution after alpha-beta-depleted transplantation in children. Overall study findings and caveats: Several hundred expanded graft clones reportedly supplied alpha-beta T cells about two months after transplant.

The authors prepared the TCRbeta library with unique molecular identifiers. TCRdb processed the PCR reads anew with MiXCR; each CDR3 protein has one entry. The repertoire consists of fewer than 700,000 distinct CDR3 sequences, with over 10% occurring once and the leading ten covering around 2.2%. The TCR sequence derives from a male patient between 10 and 17 years old who had a stem cell transplant for acute myeloid leukemia, so the T cells may come from the graft donor. The material sequenced was PBMCs, mostly from graft donor cells, taken 360 days after TCRalphabeta/CD19-depleted stem cell transplant.

CDR3 loop: CASSPGTSGTSTGELFF. CDR3 DNA sequence: TGTGCCAGCAGTCCAGGGACTAGCGGGACCTCCACCGGGGAGCTGTTTTTT. This sequence joins TRBV28 and TRBJ2-2, with 13 nucleotides matching TRBD2. In germline, CDR1 is MDHEN, CDR2 SYDVKM. The junction had 7 bases not matched to a gene; V was cut back by 5 bases and J by 4 bases. The CDR3 has 17 residues.